The present T cell receptor beta chain was sequenced within a study of CD8 T cells in ankylosing spondylitis. The study's findings and limits: In ankylosing spondylitis blood, a motif of several highly homologous TCR beta variants appeared characteristic. CD8+ cells made up the disease-linked clones, which were relatively rare in peripheral blood. Clones linked to disease were reported to show significant enrichment in matched ankylosing spondylitis synovial fluid.

Quantitative 5'-RACE with molecular barcodes produced the TCR beta libraries. A single record per CDR3 protein comes from TCRdb applying MiXCR to the 5' RACE reads. There are some 290,000 distinct CDR3 sequences in the sample; 20% occur only once, and under 8.5% lies in the top ten. Germline V gives CDR1 MNHNS, CDR2 SASEGT. There are 15 residues in the CDR3. V lost 6 bases and J lost 7; bases outside the gene matches: 9. Worth noting for this clonotype: The antigen is unknown.

Sequenced: blood, either unsorted or a sorted T cell fraction (not recorded which). The source of this sequence is a male donor with ankylosing spondylitis or in good health (not recorded which). V and J are TRBV6-1 and TRBJ1-4, with 9 bases lining up with TRBD1. The CDR3 DNA sequence: TGTGCCAGCAGAACAACAGGGGGCCTTAGTGAAAAACTGTTTTTT. Residues: CASRTTGGLSEKLFF.